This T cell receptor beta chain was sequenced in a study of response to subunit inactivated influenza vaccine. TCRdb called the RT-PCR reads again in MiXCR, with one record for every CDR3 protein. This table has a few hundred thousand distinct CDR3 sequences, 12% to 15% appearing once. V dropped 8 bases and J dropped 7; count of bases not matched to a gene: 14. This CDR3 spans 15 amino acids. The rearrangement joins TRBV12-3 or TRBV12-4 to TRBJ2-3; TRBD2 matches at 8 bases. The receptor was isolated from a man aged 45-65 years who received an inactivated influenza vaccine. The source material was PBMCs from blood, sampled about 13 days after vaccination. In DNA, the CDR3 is TGTGCCAGCGGAGCGGGGGCCCGTATTATGTATACGCAGTATTTT. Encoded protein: CASGAGARIMYTQYF.